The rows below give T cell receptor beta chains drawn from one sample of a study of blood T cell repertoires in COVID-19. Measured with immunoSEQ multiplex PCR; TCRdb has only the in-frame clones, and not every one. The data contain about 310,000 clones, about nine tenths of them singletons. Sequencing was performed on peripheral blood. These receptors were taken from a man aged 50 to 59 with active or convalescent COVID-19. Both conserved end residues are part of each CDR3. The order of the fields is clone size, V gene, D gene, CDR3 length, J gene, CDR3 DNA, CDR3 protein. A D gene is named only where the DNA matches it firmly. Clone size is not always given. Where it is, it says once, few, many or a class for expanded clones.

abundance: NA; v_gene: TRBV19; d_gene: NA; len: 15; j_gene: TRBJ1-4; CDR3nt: TGTGCCAGTAGTGCCCCAGGGGAGTATGATGAAAAACTGTTTTTT; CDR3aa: CASSAPGEYDEKLFF
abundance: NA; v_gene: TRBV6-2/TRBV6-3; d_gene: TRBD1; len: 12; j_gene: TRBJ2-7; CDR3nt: TGTGCCAGCAGTTACTCACACAGGGGCATGTACTTC; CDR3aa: CASSYSHRGMYF
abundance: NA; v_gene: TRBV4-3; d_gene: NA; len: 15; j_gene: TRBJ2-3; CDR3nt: TGCGCCAGCAGCCAAGAAGGGGGACGGGTAGGGACGCAGTATTTT; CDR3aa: CASSQEGGRVGTQYF
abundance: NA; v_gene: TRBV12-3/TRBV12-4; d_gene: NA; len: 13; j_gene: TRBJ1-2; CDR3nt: TGTGCCAGCAGTTTAGGGCAGGACTATGGCTACACCTTC; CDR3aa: CASSLGQDYGYTF
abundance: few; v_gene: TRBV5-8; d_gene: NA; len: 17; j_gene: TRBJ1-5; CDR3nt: TGTGCCAGCAGCTTGGCATTCGGGGGGCCTAGGGATCAGCCCCAGCATTTT; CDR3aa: CASSLAFGGPRDQPQHF
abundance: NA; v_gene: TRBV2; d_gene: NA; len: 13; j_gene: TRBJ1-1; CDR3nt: TGTGCCAGCAGTGTGGCGGAAAACACTGAAGCTTTCTTT; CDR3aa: CASSVAENTEAFF
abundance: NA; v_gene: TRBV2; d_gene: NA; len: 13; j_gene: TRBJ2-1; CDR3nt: TGTGCCAGCACCACTTGGCTAGACAATGAGCAGTTCTTC; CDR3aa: CASTTWLDNEQFF
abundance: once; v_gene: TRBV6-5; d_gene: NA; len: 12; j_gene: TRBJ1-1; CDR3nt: TGTGCCAGCAGGCCCCCGGGCACTGAAGCTTTCTTT; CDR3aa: CASRPPGTEAFF
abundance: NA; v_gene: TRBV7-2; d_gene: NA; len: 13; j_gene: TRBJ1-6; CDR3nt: TGTGCCAGCAGCTTCTGGGAGAATTCACCCCTCCACTTT; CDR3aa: CASSFWENSPLHF
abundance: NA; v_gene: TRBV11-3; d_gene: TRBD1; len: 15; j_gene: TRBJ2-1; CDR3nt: TGTGCCAGCAGCTTAGGTCAGGGGGTAGGCAATGAGCAGTTCTTC; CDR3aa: CASSLGQGVGNEQFF
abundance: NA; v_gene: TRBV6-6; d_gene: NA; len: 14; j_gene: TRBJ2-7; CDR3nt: TGTGCCAGCAGCGAGCGGGACAAGCCCTACGAGCAGTACTTC; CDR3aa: CASSERDKPYEQYF
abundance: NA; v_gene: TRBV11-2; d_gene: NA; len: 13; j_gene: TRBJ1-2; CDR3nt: TGTGCCATCCCGACAGGTTTGGCCTATGGCTACACCTTC; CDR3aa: CAIPTGLAYGYTF
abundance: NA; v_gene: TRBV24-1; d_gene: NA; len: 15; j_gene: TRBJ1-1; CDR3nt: TGTGCCACCAGTGATCGGGGCAGGGGAGCCTCTGAAGCTTTCTTT; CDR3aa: CATSDRGRGASEAFF
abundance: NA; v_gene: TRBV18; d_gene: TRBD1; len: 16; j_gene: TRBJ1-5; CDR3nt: TGTGCCAGCTCACGGGCCGGGACAGGGGCGAGTCAGCCCCAGCATTTT; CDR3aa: CASSRAGTGASQPQHF
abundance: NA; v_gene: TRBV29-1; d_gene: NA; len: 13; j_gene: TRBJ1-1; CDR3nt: TGCAGCGCCCCGTACGGTTTGCGGACTGAAGCTTTCTTT; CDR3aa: CSAPYGLRTEAFF
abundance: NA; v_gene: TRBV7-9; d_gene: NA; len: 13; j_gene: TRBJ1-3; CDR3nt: TGCATGACAGTCAAGGGCTCTGGAAACACCATATATTTT; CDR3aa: CMTVKGSGNTIYF
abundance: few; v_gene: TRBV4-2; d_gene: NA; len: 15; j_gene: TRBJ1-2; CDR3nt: TGTGCCAGCAGCCAAGGGGACACGTTAACCTATGGCTACACCTTC; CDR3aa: CASSQGDTLTYGYTF
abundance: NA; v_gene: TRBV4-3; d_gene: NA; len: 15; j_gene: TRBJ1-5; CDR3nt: TGCGCCAGCAGCCAAGATGTCAGGGGAATCCGGCCCCAGCATTTT; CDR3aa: CASSQDVRGIRPQHF
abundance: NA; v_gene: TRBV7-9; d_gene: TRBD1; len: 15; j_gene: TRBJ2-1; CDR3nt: TGTGCCAGCAGCCTCCGGGACAGGGAAGGGGATGAGCAGTTCTTC; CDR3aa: CASSLRDREGDEQFF
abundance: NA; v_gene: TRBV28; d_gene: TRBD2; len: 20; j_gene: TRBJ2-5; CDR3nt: TGTGCCAGCAGTCTACGTGTGGGACTAGCGGGAGGGCCAGGTCAAGAGACCCAGTACTTC; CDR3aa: CASSLRVGLAGGPGQETQYF
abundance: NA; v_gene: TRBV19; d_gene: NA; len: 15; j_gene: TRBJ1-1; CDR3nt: TGTGCCAGTAGTCCCCTTGGCGGGATCTCCGGCTCGGCTTTCTTT; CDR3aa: CASSPLGGISGSAFF
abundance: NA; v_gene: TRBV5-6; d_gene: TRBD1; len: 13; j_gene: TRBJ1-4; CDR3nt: TGTGCCACTTCTGACAGGGGGCGTGAAAAACTGTTTTTT; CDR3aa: CATSDRGREKLFF
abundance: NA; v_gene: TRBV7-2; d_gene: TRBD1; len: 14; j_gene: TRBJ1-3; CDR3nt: TGTGCCAGCAGGCGGACAGGGGATGGAAACACCATATATTTT; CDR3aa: CASRRTGDGNTIYF
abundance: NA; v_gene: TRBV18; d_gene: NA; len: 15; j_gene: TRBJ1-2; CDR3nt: TGTGCCAGCTCACCACCCGGGCGGGGGGCGCCATTCTACACCTTC; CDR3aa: CASSPPGRGAPFYTF
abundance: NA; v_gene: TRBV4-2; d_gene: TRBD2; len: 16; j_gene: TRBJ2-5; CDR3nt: TGTGCCAGCAGACCAGGGACTAGCGGGGGGAAAGAGACCCAGTACTTC; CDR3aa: CASRPGTSGGKETQYF
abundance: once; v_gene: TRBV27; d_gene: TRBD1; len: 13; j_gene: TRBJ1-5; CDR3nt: TGTGCCAGCAGTCCGGACAGGTATCAGCCCCAGCATTTT; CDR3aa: CASSPDRYQPQHF
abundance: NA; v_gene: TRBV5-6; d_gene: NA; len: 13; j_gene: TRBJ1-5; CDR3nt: TGTGCCAGCAGCTTGGGACTTTCACAGCCCCAGCATTTT; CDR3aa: CASSLGLSQPQHF
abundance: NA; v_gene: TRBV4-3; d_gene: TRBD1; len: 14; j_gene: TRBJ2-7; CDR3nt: TGCGCCAGCAGCCAAGATACAGGGGCCTACGAGCAGTACTTC; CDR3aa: CASSQDTGAYEQYF
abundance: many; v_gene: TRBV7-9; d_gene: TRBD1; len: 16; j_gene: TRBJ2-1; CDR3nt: TGTGCCAGCAGCGATTACCGGGACAGGGGGCGCAATGAGCAGTTCTTC; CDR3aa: CASSDYRDRGRNEQFF
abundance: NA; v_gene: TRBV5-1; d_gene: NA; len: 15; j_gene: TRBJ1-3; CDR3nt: TGCGCCAGCAGCTTGACAGGCTTAAGGGGAAACACCATATATTTT; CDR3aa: CASSLTGLRGNTIYF
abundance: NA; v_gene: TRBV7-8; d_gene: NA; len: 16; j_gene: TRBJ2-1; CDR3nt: TGTGCCAGCAGCTTTGTGGCAGGCGGCGGGGTCAATGAGCAGTTCTTC; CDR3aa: CASSFVAGGGVNEQFF
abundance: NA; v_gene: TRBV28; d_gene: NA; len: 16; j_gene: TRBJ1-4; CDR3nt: TGTGCCAGCAGTGCCCCCCCTGGGCAGCTTCGGGAAAAACTGTTTTTT; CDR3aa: CASSAPPGQLREKLFF
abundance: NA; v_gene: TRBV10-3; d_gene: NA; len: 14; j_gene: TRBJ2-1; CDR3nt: TGTGCCATCGCTAGCGTTCAATACCCAAATGAGCAGTTCTTC; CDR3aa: CAIASVQYPNEQFF
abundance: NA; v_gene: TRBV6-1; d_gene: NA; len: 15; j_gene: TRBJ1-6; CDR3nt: TGTGCCAGCAGTGATGTGGCAGGGCAGAATTCACCCCTCCACTTT; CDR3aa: CASSDVAGQNSPLHF
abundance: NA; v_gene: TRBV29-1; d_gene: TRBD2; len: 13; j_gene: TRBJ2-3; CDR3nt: TGCAGCGCTCTCGGGGGGAACACAGATACGCAGTATTTT; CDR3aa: CSALGGNTDTQYF
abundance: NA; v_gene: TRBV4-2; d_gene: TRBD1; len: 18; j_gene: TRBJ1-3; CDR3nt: TGTGCCAGCAGCCAAAGATTAAGACAGGGGGATCTAGGAAACACCATATATTTT; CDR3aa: CASSQRLRQGDLGNTIYF
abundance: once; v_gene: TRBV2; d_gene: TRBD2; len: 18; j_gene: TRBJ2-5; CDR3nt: TGTGCCAGCAGTGACCCGGGACTAGCGGGAGTAATGTCAGAGACCCAGTACTTC; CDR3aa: CASSDPGLAGVMSETQYF
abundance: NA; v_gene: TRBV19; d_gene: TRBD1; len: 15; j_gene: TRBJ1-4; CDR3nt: TGTGCCAGTAGTATGCAGTCTACAGGGGAAGTATTTCGGTTTTTT; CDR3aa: CASSMQSTGEVFRFF
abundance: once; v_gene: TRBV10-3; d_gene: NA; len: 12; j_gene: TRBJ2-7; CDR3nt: TGTGCCATCAGGACAGACTCCTACGAGCAGTACTTC; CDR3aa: CAIRTDSYEQYF
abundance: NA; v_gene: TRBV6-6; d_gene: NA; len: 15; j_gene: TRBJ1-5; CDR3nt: TGTGCCAGCAGTTCAGGGAGGGATAGCAATCAGCCCCAGCATTTT; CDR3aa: CASSSGRDSNQPQHF
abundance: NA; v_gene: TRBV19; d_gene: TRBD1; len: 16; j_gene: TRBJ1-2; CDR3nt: TGTGCCAGTAGTACGGAGACAGGGGGCGGTAGCTATGGCTACACCTTC; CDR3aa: CASSTETGGGSYGYTF
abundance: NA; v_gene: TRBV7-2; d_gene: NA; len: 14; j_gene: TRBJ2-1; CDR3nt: TGTGCCAGCAGCTTAAACAGGGAAGACAATGAGCAGTTCTTC; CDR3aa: CASSLNREDNEQFF
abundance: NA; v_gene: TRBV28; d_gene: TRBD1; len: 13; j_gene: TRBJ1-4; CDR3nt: TGTGCCGTGGGGCAGGGGGCTAATGAAAAACTGTTTTTT; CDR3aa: CAVGQGANEKLFF
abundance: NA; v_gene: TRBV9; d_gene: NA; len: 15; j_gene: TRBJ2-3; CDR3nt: TGTGCCAGCAGCGTAGGGATCCAGGGCGCAGATACGCAGTATTTT; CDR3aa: CASSVGIQGADTQYF
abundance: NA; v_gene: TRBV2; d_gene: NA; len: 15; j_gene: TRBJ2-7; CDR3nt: TGTGCCAGCAGTGCAGGGGCTATTACTCTTTACGAGCAGTACTTC; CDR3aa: CASSAGAITLYEQYF
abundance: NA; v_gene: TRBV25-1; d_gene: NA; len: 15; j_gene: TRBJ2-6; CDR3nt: TGTGCCAGCAGTGAAGTAGGGGCCGGGGCCAACGTCCTGACTTTC; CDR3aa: CASSEVGAGANVLTF
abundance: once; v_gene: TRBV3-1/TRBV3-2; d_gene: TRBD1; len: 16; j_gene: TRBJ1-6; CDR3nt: TGTGCCAGCAGCCAAGTTACAGGGGGAAATAATTCACCCCTCCACTTT; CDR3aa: CASSQVTGGNNSPLHF
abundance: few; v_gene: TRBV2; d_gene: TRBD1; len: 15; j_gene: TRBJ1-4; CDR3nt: TGTGCCAGCAGGATTACCGGGACAGGGGACGAAAAACTGTTTTTT; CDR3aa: CASRITGTGDEKLFF
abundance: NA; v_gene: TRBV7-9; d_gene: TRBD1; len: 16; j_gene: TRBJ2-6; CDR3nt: TGTGCCAGCAGCTTAAGGGGGACAGGGGAGGCCAACGTCCTGACTTTC; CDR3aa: CASSLRGTGEANVLTF
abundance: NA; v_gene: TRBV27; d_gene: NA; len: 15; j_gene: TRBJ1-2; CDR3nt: TGTGCCAGCAGTCCCACACTACATTCTAACTATGGCTACACCTTC; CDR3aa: CASSPTLHSNYGYTF
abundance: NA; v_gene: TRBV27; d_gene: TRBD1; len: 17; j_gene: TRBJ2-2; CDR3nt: TGTGCCAGCAGTTTAAGGGCGGGACAGGGCTACACCGGGGAGCTGTTTTTT; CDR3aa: CASSLRAGQGYTGELFF
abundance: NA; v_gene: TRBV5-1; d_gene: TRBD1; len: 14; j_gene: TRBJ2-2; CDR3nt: TGCGCCAGCAGTCTGGGACAGGACACCGGGGAGCTGTTTTTT; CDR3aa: CASSLGQDTGELFF
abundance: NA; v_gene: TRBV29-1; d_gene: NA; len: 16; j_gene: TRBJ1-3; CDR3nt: TGCAGCGTTTCGGTATCAGGGCAGGGCGCTGGAAACACCATATATTTT; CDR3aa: CSVSVSGQGAGNTIYF
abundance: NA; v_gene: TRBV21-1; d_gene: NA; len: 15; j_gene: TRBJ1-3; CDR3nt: TGTGCCAGCAGCGGGGGACAGGGCAAAGGAAACACCATATATTTT; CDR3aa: CASSGGQGKGNTIYF
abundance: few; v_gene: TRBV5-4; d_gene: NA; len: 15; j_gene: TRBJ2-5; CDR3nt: TGTGCCAGCAGCTTGGACCCGGCGGGGAAAGAGACCCAGTACTTC; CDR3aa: CASSLDPAGKETQYF